Listed below are T cell receptor beta chains from one sample, sequenced in a study of blood T cells in healthy people across ages. TCRdb re-analysed the 5' RACE reads in MiXCR, keeping a single row per CDR3 protein. This table has 1.5 million to 2 million distinct CDR3 sequences, roughly 28% appearing once. Sequencing was done on a sample of blood. The source is a woman younger than 45 in good health. Both conserved end residues are part of each CDR3. D genes are given only for firm matches. Clone size is not always given. Where it is, it says once, few, many or a class for expanded clones.

clone size | D gene | J gene | V gene | CDR3 DNA | CDR3 protein
few | NA | TRBJ2-5 | TRBV5-1 | TGCGCCAGCAGCTTGGGTAACTCAGAAGAGACCCAGTACTTC | CASSLGNSEETQYF
NA | TRBD1 | TRBJ2-3 | TRBV4-1 | TGCGCCAGCAGCCAACTGGACAGGAGCACAGATACGCAGTATTTT | CASSQLDRSTDTQYF
few | NA | TRBJ2-1 | TRBV3-1 | TGTGCCAGCCTGGATGGCCGTGGTGAGCAGTTCTTC | CASLDGRGEQFF
many | TRBD1 | TRBJ2-7 | TRBV6-6 | TGTGCCAGCAGTCTCACCGGACAGGGGACCTCCTACGAGCAGTACTTC | CASSLTGQGTSYEQYF
NA | TRBD2 | TRBJ2-7 | TRBV5-1 | TGCGCCAGCAGCCCCTTCCTAGCGGGGGGCCACGAGCAGTACTTC | CASSPFLAGGHEQYF
few | NA | TRBJ1-5 | TRBV15 | TGTGCCACCAGCAGAGTGCCTAATGGCAATCAGCCCCAGCATTTT | CATSRVPNGNQPQHF
few | NA | TRBJ2-7 | TRBV3-1 | TGTGCCAGCAGCGGGACTCTCGTTTCTATGTACTTC | CASSGTLVSMYF
many | NA | TRBJ2-1 | TRBV28 | TGTGCCAGCAGTCCCCCCCGGAACAATGAGCAGTTCTTC | CASSPPRNNEQFF
few | TRBD2 | TRBJ2-3 | TRBV4-1 | TGCGCCAGCAGCCAAGCTTTCCTAGCGGGGGCAGTAGATACGCAGTATTTT | CASSQAFLAGAVDTQYF
NA | NA | TRBJ1-6 | TRBV12-3/TRBV12-4 | TGTGCCAGCAGTTTAAGGGACATCTATAATTCACCCCTCCACTTT | CASSLRDIYNSPLHF
many | TRBD2 | TRBJ2-7 | TRBV20-1 | TGCAGTGCTCCTGGACTAGCGGGGTTCGACGAGCAGTACTTC | CSAPGLAGFDEQYF
few | TRBD2 | TRBJ2-1 | TRBV20-1 | TGCAGTGCCCCAAGCCCCCAGCGGGAGGGGCACAATGGGCAGTTCTTC | CSAPSPQREGHNGQFF
once | TRBD1 | TRBJ2-7 | TRBV12-5 | TGTGCTAGTGGTTCCTCAGGGACAGGGGGCATCGAGCAGTACTTC | CASGSSGTGGIEQYF
NA | TRBD2 | TRBJ2-3 | TRBV5-1 | TGCGCCAGCAGTTGGACTAGCGGGGGGGCCGGGACAGATACGCAGTATTTT | CASSWTSGGAGTDTQYF
NA | NA | TRBJ2-1 | TRBV7-2 | TGTGCCAGCAGCTTAGCGGGGCGGAGCTCCTACAATGAGCAGTTCTTC | CASSLAGRSSYNEQFF
NA | NA | TRBJ2-7 | TRBV21-1 | TGTGCCAGCAGCAAGTGGACTAGCGGGGGGCCCAACAATGAGCAGTACTTC | CASSKWTSGGPNNEQYF
NA | NA | TRBJ2-1 | TRBV20-1 | TGCAGTGCCCTGACAGACTACAATGAGCAGTTCTTC | CSALTDYNEQFF